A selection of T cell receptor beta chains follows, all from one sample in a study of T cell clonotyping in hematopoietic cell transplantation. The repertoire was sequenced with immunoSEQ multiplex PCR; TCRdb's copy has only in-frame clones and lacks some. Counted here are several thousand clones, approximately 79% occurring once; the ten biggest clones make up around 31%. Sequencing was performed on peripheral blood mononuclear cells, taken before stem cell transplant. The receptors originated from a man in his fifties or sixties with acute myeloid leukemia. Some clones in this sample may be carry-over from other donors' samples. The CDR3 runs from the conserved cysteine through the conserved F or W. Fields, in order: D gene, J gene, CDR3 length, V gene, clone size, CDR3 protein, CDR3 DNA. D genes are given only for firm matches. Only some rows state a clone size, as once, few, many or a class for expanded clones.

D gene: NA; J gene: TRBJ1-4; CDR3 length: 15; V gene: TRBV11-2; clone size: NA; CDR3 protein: CASSATGLNSEKLFF; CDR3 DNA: TGTGCCAGCAGCGCCACAGGGCTTAATAGTGAAAAACTGTTTTTT
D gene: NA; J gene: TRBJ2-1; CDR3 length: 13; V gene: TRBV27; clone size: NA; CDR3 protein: CASSLSGPNEQFF; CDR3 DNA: TGTGCCAGCAGTTTATCCGGTCCCAATGAGCAGTTCTTC
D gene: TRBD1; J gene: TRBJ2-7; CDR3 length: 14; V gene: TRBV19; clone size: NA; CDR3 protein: CASSGGQGLYEQYF; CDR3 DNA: TGTGCCAGTAGTGGCGGACAGGGACTTTACGAGCAGTACTTC
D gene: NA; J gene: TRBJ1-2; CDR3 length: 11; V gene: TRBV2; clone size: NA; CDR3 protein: CAKQTGNGYTF; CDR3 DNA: TGTGCCAAACAAACAGGGAATGGCTACACCTTC
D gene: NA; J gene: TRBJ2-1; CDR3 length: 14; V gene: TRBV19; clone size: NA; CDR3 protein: CASSARTERNEQFF; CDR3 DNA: TGTGCCAGTAGTGCGAGGACGGAGAGGAATGAGCAGTTCTTC
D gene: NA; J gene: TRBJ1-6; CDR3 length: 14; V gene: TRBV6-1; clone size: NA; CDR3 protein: CASRAQGYNSPLHF; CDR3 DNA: TGTGCCAGCAGAGCACAGGGCTATAATTCACCCCTCCACTTT
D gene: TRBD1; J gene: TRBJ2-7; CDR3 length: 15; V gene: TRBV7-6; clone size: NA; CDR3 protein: CASSLDGQGVYEQYF; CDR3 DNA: TGTGCCAGCAGCTTAGATGGACAGGGGGTCTACGAGCAGTACTTC
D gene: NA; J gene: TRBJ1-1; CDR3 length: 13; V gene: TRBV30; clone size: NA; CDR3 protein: CAWSEQTNTEAFF; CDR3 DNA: TGTGCCTGGAGTGAACAGACGAACACTGAAGCTTTCTTT
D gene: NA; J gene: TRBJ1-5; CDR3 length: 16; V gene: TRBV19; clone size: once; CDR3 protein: CASSMGRGGSSQPQHF; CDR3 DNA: TGTGCCAGTAGTATGGGCAGAGGGGGGAGTAGTCAGCCCCAGCATTTT
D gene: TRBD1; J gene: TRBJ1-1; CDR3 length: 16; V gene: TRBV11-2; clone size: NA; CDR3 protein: CASSFPRDREGPEAFF; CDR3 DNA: TGTGCCAGCAGCTTCCCCCGGGACAGGGAAGGTCCTGAAGCTTTCTTT
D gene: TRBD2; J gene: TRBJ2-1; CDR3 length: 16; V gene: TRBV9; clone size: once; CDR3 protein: CASSVGASGVYNEQFF; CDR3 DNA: TGTGCCAGCAGCGTAGGGGCTAGCGGGGTCTACAATGAGCAGTTCTTC
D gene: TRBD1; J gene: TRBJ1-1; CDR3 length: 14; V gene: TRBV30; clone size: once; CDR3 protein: CAWSGGTGFAEAFF; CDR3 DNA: TGTGCCTGGAGTGGGGGGACAGGGTTCGCTGAAGCTTTCTTT
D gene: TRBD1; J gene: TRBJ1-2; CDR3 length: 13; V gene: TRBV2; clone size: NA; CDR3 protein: CASSYRGDYGYTF; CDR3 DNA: TGTGCCAGCAGTTACAGGGGGGACTATGGCTACACCTTC
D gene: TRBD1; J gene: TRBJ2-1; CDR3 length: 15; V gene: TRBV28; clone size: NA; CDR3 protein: CASSLDRGTYNEQFF; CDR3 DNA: TGTGCCAGCAGTTTGGACAGGGGAACCTACAATGAGCAGTTCTTC
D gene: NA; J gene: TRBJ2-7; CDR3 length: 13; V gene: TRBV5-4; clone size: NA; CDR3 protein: CASSLVASYEQYF; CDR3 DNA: TGTGCCAGCAGCTTGGTGGCCTCCTACGAGCAGTACTTC
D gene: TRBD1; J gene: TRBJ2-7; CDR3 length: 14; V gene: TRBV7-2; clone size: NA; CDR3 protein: CASSWTGVLGEQYF; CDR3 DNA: TGTGCCAGCAGCTGGACAGGGGTTTTAGGCGAGCAGTACTTC
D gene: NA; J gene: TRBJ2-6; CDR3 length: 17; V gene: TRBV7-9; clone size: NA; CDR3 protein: CASSLAGTIDGANVLTF; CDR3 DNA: TGTGCCAGCAGCTTAGCCGGGACAATCGATGGGGCCAACGTCCTGACTTTC
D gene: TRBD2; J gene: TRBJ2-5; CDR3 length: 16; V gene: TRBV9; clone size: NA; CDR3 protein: CASSARLAGGGETQYF; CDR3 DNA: TGTGCCAGCAGCGCCCGACTAGCGGGAGGGGGAGAGACCCAGTACTTC
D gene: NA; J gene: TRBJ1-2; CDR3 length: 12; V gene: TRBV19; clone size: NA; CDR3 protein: CASSGGRRGYTF; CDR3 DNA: TGTGCCAGTAGCGGAGGGCGACGGGGCTACACCTTC
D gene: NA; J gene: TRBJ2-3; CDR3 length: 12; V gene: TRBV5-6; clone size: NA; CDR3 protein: CASSSSTDTQYF; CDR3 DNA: TGTGCCAGCAGCTCTAGCACAGATACGCAGTATTTT
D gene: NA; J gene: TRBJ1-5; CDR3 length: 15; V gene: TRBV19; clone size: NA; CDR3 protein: CATRDQGYSNQPQHF; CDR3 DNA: TGTGCCACCCGCGACCAGGGTTATAGCAATCAGCCCCAGCATTTT
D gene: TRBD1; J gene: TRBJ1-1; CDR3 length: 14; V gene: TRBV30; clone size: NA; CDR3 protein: CAWVVDRALGEAFF; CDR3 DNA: TGTGCCTGGGTGGTCGACAGGGCCCTCGGCGAAGCTTTCTTT
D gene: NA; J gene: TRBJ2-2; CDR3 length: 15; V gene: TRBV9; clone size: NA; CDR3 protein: CASSVALQSTGELFF; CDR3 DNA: TGTGCCAGCAGCGTAGCCCTACAGAGCACCGGGGAGCTGTTTTTT
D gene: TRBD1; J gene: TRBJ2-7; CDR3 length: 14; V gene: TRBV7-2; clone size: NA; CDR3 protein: CASSLPGQGFGQYF; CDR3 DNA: TGTGCCAGCAGCTTACCCGGACAGGGTTTCGGGCAGTACTTC
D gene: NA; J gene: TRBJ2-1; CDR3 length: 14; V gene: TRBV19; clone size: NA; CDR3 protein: CASKAGNAYNEQFF; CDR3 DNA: TGTGCCAGTAAGGCCGGCAACGCCTACAATGAGCAGTTCTTC
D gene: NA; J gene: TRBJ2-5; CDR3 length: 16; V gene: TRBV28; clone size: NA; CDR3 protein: CASSLAGNRIEVTQYF; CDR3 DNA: TGTGCCAGCAGTTTAGCGGGTAACCGGATCGAGGTGACCCAGTACTTC
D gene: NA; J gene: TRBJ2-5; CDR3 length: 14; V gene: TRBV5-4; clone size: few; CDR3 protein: CASSLSGVQETQYF; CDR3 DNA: TGTGCCAGCAGCTTGTCAGGTGTCCAAGAGACCCAGTACTTC
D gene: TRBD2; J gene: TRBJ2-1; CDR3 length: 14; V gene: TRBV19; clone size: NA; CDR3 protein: CASRPLAGGNEQFF; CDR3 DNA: TGTGCCAGTAGACCACTAGCGGGAGGCAATGAGCAGTTCTTC
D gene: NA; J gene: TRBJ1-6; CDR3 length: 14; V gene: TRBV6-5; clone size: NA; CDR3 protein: CASSSRQNNSPLHF; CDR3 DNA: TGTGCCAGCAGTTCGCGACAGAATAATTCACCCCTCCACTTT
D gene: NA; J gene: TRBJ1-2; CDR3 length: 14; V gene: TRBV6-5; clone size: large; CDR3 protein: CASSSVGPTYGYTF; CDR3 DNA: TGTGCCAGCAGTTCCGTGGGACCGACTTATGGCTACACCTTC
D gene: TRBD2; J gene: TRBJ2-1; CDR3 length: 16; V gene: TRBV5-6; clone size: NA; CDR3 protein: CASSLPLAGGYNEQFF; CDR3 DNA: TGTGCCAGCAGCTTGCCCCTAGCGGGAGGCTACAATGAGCAGTTCTTC
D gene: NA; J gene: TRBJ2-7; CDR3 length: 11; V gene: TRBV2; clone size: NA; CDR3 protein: CASSLVYEQYF; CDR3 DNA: TGTGCCAGCAGTTTAGTATACGAGCAGTACTTC
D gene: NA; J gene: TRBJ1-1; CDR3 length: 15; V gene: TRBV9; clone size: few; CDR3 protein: CASSVGTGSNTEAFF; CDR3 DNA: TGTGCCAGCAGCGTAGGTACAGGGTCGAACACTGAAGCTTTCTTT
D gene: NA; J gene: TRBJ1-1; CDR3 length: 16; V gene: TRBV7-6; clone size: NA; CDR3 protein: CASSPGGGEMNTEAFF; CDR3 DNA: TGTGCCAGCAGCCCCGGGGGGGGCGAAATGAACACTGAAGCTTTCTTT
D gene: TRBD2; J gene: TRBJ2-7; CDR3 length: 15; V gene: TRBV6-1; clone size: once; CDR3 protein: CASTFGLAGSYEQYF; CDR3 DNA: TGTGCCAGCACCTTCGGCCTAGCGGGGTCCTACGAGCAGTACTTC
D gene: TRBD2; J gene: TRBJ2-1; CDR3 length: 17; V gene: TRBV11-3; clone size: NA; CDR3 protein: CASSLGSGTSGSHEQFF; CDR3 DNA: TGTGCCAGCAGCTTAGGCTCCGGGACTAGCGGGAGCCATGAGCAGTTCTTC
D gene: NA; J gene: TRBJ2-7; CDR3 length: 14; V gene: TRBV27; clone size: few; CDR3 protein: CASSSSGGPYEQYF; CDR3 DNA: TGTGCCAGCAGTTCGAGCGGAGGCCCCTACGAGCAGTACTTC
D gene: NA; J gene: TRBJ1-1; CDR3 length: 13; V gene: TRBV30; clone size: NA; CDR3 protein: CAWSVGGAGEAFF; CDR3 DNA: TGTGCCTGGAGTGTAGGCGGGGCCGGTGAAGCTTTCTTT
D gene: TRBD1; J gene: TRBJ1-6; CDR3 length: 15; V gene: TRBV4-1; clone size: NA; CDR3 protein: CASSQTGGLDSPLHF; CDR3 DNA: TGCGCCAGCAGCCAGACAGGGGGCTTAGATTCACCCCTCCACTTT
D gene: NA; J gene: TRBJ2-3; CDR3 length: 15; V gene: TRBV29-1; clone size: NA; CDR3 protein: CSVDGNRVSTDTQYF; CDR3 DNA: TGCAGCGTTGACGGGAACAGGGTATCTACAGATACGCAGTATTTT
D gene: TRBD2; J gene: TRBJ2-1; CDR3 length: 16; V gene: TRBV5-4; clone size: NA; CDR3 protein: CASSRGGGNAYNEQFF; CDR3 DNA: TGTGCCAGCAGCCGGGGGGGCGGGAACGCCTACAATGAGCAGTTCTTC
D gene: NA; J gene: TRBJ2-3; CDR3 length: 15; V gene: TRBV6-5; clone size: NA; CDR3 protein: CASSRGGSGPDTQYF; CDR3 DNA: TGTGCCAGCAGTAGAGGGGGGAGCGGCCCAGATACGCAGTATTTT
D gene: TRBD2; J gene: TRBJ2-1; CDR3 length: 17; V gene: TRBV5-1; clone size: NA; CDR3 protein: CASSLTSGRTGGNEQFF; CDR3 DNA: TGCGCCAGCAGCTTGACTAGCGGGAGGACGGGAGGCAATGAGCAGTTCTTC
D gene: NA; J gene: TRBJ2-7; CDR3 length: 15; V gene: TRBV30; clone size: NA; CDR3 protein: CAWSRGIGQGGEQYF; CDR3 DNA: TGTGCCTGGAGTCGGGGGATAGGTCAGGGGGGAGAGCAGTACTTC